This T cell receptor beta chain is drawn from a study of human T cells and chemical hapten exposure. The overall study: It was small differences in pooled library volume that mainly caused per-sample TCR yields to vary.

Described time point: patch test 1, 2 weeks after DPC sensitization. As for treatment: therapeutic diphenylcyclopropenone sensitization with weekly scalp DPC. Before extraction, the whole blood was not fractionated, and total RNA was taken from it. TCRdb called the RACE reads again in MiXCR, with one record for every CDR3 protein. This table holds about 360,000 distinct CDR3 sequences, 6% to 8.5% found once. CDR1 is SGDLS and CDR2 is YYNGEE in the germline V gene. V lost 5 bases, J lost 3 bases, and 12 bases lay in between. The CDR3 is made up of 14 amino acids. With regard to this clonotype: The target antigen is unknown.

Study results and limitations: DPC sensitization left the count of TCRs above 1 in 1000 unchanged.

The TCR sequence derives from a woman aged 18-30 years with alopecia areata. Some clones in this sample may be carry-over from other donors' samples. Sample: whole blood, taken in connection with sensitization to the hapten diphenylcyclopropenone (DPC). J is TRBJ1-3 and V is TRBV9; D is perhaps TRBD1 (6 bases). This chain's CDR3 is CASSIQGSGNTIYF. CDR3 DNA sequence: TGTGCCAGCAGTATACAGGGTAGTGGAAACACCATATATTTT.